Reported below is one TCR beta chain. Its matching antigen is unknown. Time point in this sample: cycle 4 day 1 (C4D1), after 6 weeks of nivolumab. Autologous stem cell transplantation was followed by relapse in every patient, and brentuximab vedotin exposure varied. The patients, who had relapsed/refractory classical Hodgkin lymphoma, achieved best responses of complete response, partial response or progressive disease. The method was immunoSEQ multiplex PCR; TCRdb's version includes in-frame clones alone and lacks a portion of them. This sample has about 93,000 clones; around four fifths occur once, and the top ten carry about 9.4%. The data originate from a study of PD-1 blockade in classical Hodgkin lymphoma. Study in general: Nivolumab dosing for patients was 3 mg/kg, administered intravenously every 2 weeks.

The V and J ends lost 6 bases and 3 bases, in that order; junction bases with no gene match: 4. Germline lookup yields CDR1 LNHDA and CDR2 SQIVND (reference sequence). The CDR3 is 14 residues long. Study-wide findings and caveats: Diversity similar to that of newly diagnosed patients was seen at baseline in complete responders. In newly diagnosed patients, baseline TCR diversity was reportedly below that of healthy donors.

The clonotype was recovered from a human donor with classical Hodgkin lymphoma. J is TRBJ1-4 and V is TRBV19, with TRBD1 matching 7 bases. This material consisted of peripheral blood mononuclear cells (PBMCs), taken before the fourth cycle of nivolumab. In DNA, the CDR3 is TGTGCCAGTAGGACGACAGGGTCTAATGAAAAACTGTTTTTT. This gives the protein CASRTTGSNEKLFF.